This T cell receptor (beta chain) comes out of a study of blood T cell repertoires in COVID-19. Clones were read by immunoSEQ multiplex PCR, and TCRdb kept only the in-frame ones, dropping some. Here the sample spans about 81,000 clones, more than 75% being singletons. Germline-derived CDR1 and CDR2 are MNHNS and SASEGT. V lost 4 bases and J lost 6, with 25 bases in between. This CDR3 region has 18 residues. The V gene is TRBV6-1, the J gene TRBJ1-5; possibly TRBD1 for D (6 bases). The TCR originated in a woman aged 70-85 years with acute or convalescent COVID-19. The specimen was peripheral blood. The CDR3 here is CASSVHFGTGLVRQPQHF. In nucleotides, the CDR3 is TGTGCCAGCAGTGTCCACTTCGGTACAGGGCTCGTCCGTCAGCCCCAGCATTTT.